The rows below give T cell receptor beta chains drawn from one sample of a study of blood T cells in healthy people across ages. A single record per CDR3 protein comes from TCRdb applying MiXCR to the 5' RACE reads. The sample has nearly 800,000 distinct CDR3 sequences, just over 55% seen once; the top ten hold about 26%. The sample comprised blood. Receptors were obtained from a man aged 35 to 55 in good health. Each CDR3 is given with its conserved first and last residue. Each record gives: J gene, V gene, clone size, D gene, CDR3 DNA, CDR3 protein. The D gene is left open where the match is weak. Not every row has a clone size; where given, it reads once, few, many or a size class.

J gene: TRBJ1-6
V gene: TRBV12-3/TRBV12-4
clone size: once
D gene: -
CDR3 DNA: TGTGCCAGCAGTTATGATAATTCACCCCTCCACTTT
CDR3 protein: CASSYDNSPLHF

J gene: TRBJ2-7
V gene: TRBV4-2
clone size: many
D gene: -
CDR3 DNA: TGTGCCAGCAGCCAAGATAATACAGGGCCTACCTACGAGCAGTACTTC
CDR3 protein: CASSQDNTGPTYEQYF

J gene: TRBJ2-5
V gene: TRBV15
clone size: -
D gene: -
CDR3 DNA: TGTGCCACCAGCTCCCGGGTCTCGGCCCAATGGAGACAGTACTTC
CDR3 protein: CATSSRVSAQWRQYF

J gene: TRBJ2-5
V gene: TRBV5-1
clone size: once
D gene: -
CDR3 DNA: TGCGCCAGCAGCTTGATGGACGGGGAGACCCAGTACTTC
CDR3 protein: CASSLMDGETQYF

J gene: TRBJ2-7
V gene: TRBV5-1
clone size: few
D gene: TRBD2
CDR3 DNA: TGCGCCAGCAGCTTGGTTCCTAGCGGGAGCTCCTACGAGCAGTACTTC
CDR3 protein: CASSLVPSGSSYEQYF

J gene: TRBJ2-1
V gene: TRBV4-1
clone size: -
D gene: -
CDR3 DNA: TGCGCCAGCAGCCAGACGGTCGTAGCGGAGCCGTTCTTC
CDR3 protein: CASSQTVVAEPFF

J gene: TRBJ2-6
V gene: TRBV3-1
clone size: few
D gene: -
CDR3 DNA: TGTGCCAGCCACTCCTCTGGGGCCAACGTCCTGACTTTC
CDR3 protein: CASHSSGANVLTF

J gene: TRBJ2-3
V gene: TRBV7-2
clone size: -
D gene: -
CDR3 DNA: TGTGCCAGCAGCGGCGGGGTCCCAGATACGCAGTATTTT
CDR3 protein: CASSGGVPDTQYF

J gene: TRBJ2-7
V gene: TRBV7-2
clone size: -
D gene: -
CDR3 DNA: TGTGCCAGCAGCTTAGTGAGTAGTGGGTCCTACAATGAGCAGTACTTC
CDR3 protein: CASSLVSSGSYNEQYF

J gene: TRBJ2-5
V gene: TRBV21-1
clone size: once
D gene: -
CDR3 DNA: TGTGCCAGCAGGGGGAAACAAGAGACCCAGTACTTC
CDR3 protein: CASRGKQETQYF

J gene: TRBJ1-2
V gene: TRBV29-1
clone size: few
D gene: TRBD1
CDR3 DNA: TGCAGCGTTGAAGAATCCGGGACAGGGAATAATGGCTGCACCTTC
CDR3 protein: CSVEESGTGNNGCTF

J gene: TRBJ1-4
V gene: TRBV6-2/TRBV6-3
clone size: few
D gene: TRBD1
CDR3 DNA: TGTGCCAGCAGCCCAAGGCCCGGGACAGTGTTGACTAATGAAAAACTGTTTTTT
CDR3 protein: CASSPRPGTVLTNEKLFF

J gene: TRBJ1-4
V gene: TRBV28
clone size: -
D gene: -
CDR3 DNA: TGTGCCAGCAGTCTGAGACGGGAGGTGTTTTTT
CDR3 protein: CASSLRREVFF

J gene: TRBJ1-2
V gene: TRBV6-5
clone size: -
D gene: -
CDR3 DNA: TGTGCCAGCAGTTACGCAAGGACGGGATATGGCTACACCTTC
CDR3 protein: CASSYARTGYGYTF

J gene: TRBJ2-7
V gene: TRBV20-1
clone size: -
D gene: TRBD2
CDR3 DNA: TGCAGTGCTAGAAGCACTAGCGGACTCTACGAGCAGTACTTC
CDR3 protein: CSARSTSGLYEQYF

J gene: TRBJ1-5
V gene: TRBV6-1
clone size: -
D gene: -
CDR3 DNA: TGTGCCAGCAGAGGACAGATTTATAGCAATCTGCCCCAGCATTTT
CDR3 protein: CASRGQIYSNLPQHF

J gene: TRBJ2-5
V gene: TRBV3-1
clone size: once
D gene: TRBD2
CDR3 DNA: TGTGCCAGCAGACTACTAGCGGGGCAAGAGACCCAGTACTTC
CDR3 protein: CASRLLAGQETQYF

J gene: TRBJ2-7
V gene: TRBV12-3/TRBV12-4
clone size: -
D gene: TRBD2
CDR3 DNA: TGTGCCAGCAGGGCCCTCACCGGGACTAGGGGCGAGCAGTACTTC
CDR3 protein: CASRALTGTRGEQYF

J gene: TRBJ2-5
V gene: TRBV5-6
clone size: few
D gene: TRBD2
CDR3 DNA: TGTGCCAGCACGGAGACTAGCGGCCTCCAAGAGACCCAGTACTTC
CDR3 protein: CASTETSGLQETQYF

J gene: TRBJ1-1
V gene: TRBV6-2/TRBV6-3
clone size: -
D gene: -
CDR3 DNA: TGTGCCAGCAGTTACCCGGGGAGAACTGAAGCTTTCTTT
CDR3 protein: CASSYPGRTEAFF

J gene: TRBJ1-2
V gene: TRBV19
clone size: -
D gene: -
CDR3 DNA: TGTGCCGCCAGACGACAGGCGACGTCGGACTATGGCTACACCTTC
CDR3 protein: CAARRQATSDYGYTF

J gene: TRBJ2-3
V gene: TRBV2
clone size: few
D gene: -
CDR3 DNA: TGTGCCAGCAGTGAAACCCGGGTAGGGACAGATACGCAGTATTTT
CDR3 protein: CASSETRVGTDTQYF